This T cell receptor beta chain was profiled in a study of glioma-infiltrating T cells after dendritic cell vaccination. Study as a whole: The vaccine used monocyte-derived dendritic cells pulsed overnight with autologous tumor lysate.

Fresh-frozen tumor tissue and more than two years of survival data were available for all. Isocitrate dehydrogenase mutation was absent in all glioblastoma patients. CDR3 length: 15 amino acids. Germline lookup yields CDR1 LNHDA and CDR2 SQIVND (reference sequence). Trimming removed 7 bases from V and 1 base from J; junction bases left unmatched: 7. Up to about 2 ug genomic DNA was used for TCRB CDR3 amplification. Libraries were prepared by immunoSEQ multiplex PCR; TCRdb keeps only in-frame clonotypes and omits some of them. The sample contains about 32,000 clones, around nine tenths of which appear only once.

This TCR derives from a human donor with glioblastoma. The starting material was blood, obtained before dendritic cell vaccination. V usage is TRBV19 and J usage is TRBJ2-3; 8 bases are shared with TRBD1. The CDR3 nucleotides read TGTGCCAGTACCGCGACAGGGGTTCGCACAGATACGCAGTATTTT. Its translation: CASTATGVRTDTQYF.